What follows is one T cell receptor (beta chain) and its context. Profiled with immunoSEQ multiplex PCR; TCRdb holds only in-frame clones, not every one. Here the sample spans about 79,000 clones, roughly 90% being singletons. This record belongs to a study of blood T cell repertoires in COVID-19. Deletions cut 5 bases from V and 3 bases from J, with 16 bases between. This CDR3 has 15 residues. Germline V gene sequence: CDR1 LNHDA, CDR2 SQIVND (reference sequence). This chain connects TRBV19 to TRBJ1-2, with D tentatively TRBD1 (5 bases). The clonotype originates from a man between 45 and 60 years old with active COVID-19. Input material: peripheral blood. CDR3 amino acids: CASSGDRNRDYGYTF. CDR3 in DNA: TGTGCCAGTAGTGGAGACAGAAATCGGGACTATGGCTACACCTTC.